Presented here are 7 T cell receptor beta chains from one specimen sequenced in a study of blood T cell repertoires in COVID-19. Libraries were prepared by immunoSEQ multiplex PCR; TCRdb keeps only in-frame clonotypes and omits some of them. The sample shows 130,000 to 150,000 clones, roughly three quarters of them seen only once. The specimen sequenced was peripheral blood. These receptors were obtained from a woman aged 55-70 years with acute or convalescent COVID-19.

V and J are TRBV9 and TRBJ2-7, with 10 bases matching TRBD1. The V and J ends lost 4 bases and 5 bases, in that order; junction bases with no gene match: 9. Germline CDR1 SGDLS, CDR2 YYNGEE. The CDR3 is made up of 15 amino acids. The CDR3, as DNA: TGTGCCAGCAGCCGCGGGGGGACAGGGGATGACGAGCAGTACTTC. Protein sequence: CASSRGGTGDDEQYF.

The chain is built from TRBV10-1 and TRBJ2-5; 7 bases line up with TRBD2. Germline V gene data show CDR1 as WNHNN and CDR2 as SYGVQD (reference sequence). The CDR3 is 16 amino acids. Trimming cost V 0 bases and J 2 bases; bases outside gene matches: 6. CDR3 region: CASSESILGGQETQYF. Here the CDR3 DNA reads TGCGCCAGCAGTGAGTCGATTTTGGGGGGGCAAGAGACCCAGTACTTC.

CDR3 nucleotides: TGTGCCAGCAGCTCACGGACAGGGATCCACGAGCAGTACTTC. Protein: CASSSRTGIHEQYF. The chain employs TRBV11-1 and TRBJ2-7; TRBD1 matches 8 bases. This CDR3 has 14 amino acids. V lost 4 bases and J lost 5; bases outside the gene matches: 7. Germline CDR1 SGHAT, CDR2 FQDESV (reference sequence).

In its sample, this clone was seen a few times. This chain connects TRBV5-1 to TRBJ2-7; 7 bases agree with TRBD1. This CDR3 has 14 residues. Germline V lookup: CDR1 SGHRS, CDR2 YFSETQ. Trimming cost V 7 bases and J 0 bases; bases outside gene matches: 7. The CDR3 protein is CASHRDSHSYEQYF. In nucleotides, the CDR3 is TGCGCCAGCCACCGGGACAGCCACTCCTACGAGCAGTACTTC. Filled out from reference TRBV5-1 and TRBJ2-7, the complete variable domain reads KAGVTQTPRYLIKTRGQQVTLSCSPISGHRSVSWYQQTPGQGLQFLFEYFSETQRNKGNFPGRFSGRQFSNSRSEMNVSTLELGDSALYLCASHRDSHSYEQYFGPGTRLTVT.

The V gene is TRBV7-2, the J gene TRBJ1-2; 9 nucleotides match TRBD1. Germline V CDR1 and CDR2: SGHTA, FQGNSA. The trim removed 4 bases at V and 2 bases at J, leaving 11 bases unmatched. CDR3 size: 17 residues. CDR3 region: CASSSPQGARPNYGYTF. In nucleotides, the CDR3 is TGTGCCAGCAGCTCACCACAGGGGGCGCGGCCAAACTATGGCTACACCTTC.

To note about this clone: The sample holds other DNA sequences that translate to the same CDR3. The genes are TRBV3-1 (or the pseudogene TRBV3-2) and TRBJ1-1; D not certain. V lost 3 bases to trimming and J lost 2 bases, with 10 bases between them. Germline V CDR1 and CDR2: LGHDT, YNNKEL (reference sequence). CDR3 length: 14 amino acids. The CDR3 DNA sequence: TGTGCCAGCAGCCACAGAACCAGAAACACTGAAGCTTTCTTT. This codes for CASSHRTRNTEAFF.

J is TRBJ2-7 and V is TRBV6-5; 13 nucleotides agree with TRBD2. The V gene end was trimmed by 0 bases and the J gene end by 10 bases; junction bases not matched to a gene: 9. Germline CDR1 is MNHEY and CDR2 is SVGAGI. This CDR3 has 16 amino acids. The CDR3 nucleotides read TGTGCCAGCAGTTACTCCAGAGGGACTAGCGGGAACCCTCAGTACTTC. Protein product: CASSYSRGTSGNPQYF.